A single sample gave rise to the 21 T cell receptor beta chains below, sequenced in a study of T cells in Graves' hyperthyroidism and ophthalmopathy. Using RNA transcripts as the source, TCR beta CDR3 regions were amplified. The HTBI primer set drove a first-round RT-PCR of the TCR CDR3. TCRdb passed the multiplex PCR reads through MiXCR, listing each CDR3 protein once. Here the sample spans approximately 300,000 distinct CDR3 sequences, approximately 17% being singletons. The sequenced sample was blood. These receptors all stem from a woman aged 60 to 75 with Graves' ophthalmopathy.

This clonotype was picked up many times. This chain links TRBV6-2 or TRBV6-3 with TRBJ1-5, with D hard to call. Germline V CDR1 and CDR2: MNHEY, SVGEGT. There are 11 residues in the CDR3. The V end lost 8 bases, the J end lost 7 bases, and 9 bases lay between the germline ends. The CDR3 loop is CASGVWQPQHF. CDR3 coding DNA: TGTGCCAGCGGAGTTTGGCAGCCCCAGCATTTT.

This clonotype has at least ten counts. The chain joins TRBV5-1 to TRBJ1-1; possibly TRBD1 for D (5 bases). The CDR3 extends over 13 amino acids. Germline values: CDR1 SGHRS, CDR2 YFSETQ. The V end lost 5 bases, the J end lost 0 bases, and 8 bases lay between the germline ends. CDR3 DNA: TGCGCCAGCAGTCAACAGGTGAACACTGAAGCTTTCTTT. Translating gives CASSQQVNTEAFF.

V is TRBV4-3 and J is TRBJ2-2; 8 positions agree with TRBD1. With 0 bases clipped from V and 4 bases from J, the junction kept 10 bases outside the gene matches. CDR3 length: 18 amino acids. Germline lookup yields CDR1 LGHNA and CDR2 YSLEER. Written as DNA, the CDR3 is TGCGCCAGCAGCCAAGATACGTTGACAGGGGAGTTCACCGGGGAGCTGTTTTTT. Amino acid sequence: CASSQDTLTGEFTGELFF.

This sequence joins TRBV5-1 and TRBJ2-3, with D unresolved. The CDR3 has 12 residues. Germline V CDR1 and CDR2: SGHRS, YFSETQ. The ends were cut back, 7 bases at V and 4 bases at J, with 10 bases in the middle. The DNA for the CDR3 is TGCGCCAGCGGCGACATGCCAGATACGCAGTATTTT. This gives the protein CASGDMPDTQYF. Together with reference TRBV5-1 and TRBJ2-3, the CDR3 gives the full variable domain: KAGVTQTPRYLIKTRGQQVTLSCSPISGHRSVSWYQQTPGQGLQFLFEYFSETQRNKGNFPGRFSGRQFSNSRSEMNVSTLELGDSALYLCASGDMPDTQYFGPGTRLTVL.

In this sample, this clonotype turned up a few times. The chain has TRBV6-5 and TRBJ2-5; D gene unclear. V was cut by 4 bases and J by 2 bases, with 5 bases left in between. CDR3 length: 12 residues. Germline assignment: CDR1 MNHEY and CDR2 SVGAGI. DNA for the CDR3: TGTGCCAGCAGTTTCGAGCAAGAGACCCAGTACTTC. This codes for CASSFEQETQYF.

This clonotype was seen many times. CDR3 DNA sequence: TGTGCCAGCAGTGAAGCAGGAGCTGACAAAAACATTCAGTACTTC. It codes for CASSEAGADKNIQYF. The rearrangement links TRBV6-1 to TRBJ2-4; unclear D gene. The V and J ends lost 0 bases and 3 bases respectively, with 9 bases between them. The CDR3 length is 15 residues. Germline CDR1 is MNHNS and CDR2 is SASEGT.

A single count supports this clonotype. The chain carries TRBV7-2 and TRBJ2-7; 16 bases align to TRBD2. CDR3 size: 16 residues. Germline assignment: CDR1 SGHTA and CDR2 FQGNSA. V was pared by 4 bases and J by 4 bases, with 4 bases of the junction left unmatched. The CDR3 coding sequence is TGTGCCAGCAGCTCGGGACTAGCGGGGGGGCGATACGAGCAGTACTTC. It translates to CASSSGLAGGRYEQYF.

This clonotype has ten or more counts. This chain uses TRBV12-3 or TRBV12-4 with TRBJ2-3; D possibly corresponds to TRBD2 (7 bases). There are 17 residues in the CDR3. V was cut by 4 bases and J by 2 bases, with 19 bases left in between. The CDR3, as DNA: TGTGCCAGCAGTTCAATCGGGGGGCAGACGGACACAGATACGCAGTATTTT. It specifies CASSSIGGQTDTDTQYF.

There are many counts of this clonotype. The chain recombines TRBV20-1 with TRBJ1-6; 8 bases fit TRBD1. Per germline, CDR1 DFQATT and CDR2 SNEGSKA (reference sequence). The CDR3 spans 15 residues. In nucleotides, the CDR3 is TGCAGCGCTGGACAGGGAACATCCTATAATTCACCCCTCCACTTT. Its protein is CSAGQGTSYNSPLHF.

This clonotype was detected ten times or more. The V call is TRBV11-2, the J call TRBJ1-4; D is unresolved. The CDR3 has 11 amino acids. V was clipped by 3 bases and J by 5 bases, with 1 base between them. The V gene's germline CDR1 is SGHAT and CDR2 FQNNGV. CDR3 residues: CASSLNEKLFF. The CDR3 bases are TGTGCCAGCAGCTTGAATGAAAAACTGTTTTTT.

In this sample, this clonotype turned up a few times. The rearrangement links TRBV4-3 to TRBJ2-7, with TRBD2 matching over 8 bases. Germline CDR1 LGHNA, CDR2 YSLEER. V shed 0 bases and J 5 bases; nucleotides not matched to a gene: 6. The CDR3 is 15 amino acids. CDR3 protein: CASSQEQREWNEQYF. The CDR3 DNA is TGCGCCAGCAGCCAAGAACAGCGGGAGTGGAACGAGCAGTACTTC.

This chain connects TRBV20-1 to TRBJ2-3; TRBD2 is a possible D gene (6 bases). V lost 5 bases and J 8 bases, leaving 14 bases between the germline ends. Germline CDR1 reads DFQATT; CDR2 reads SNEGSKA (reference sequence). This CDR3 spans 12 amino acids. Written as DNA, the CDR3 is TGCAGTGCTCAACCCCAGGAGGGTACGCAGTATTTT. Its translation: CSAQPQEGTQYF.

This clonotype appeared a few times. This chain uses TRBV5-1 with TRBJ2-7; tentatively, D is TRBD2 (5 bases). The CDR3 length is 13 residues. Per the germline V gene, CDR1 is SGHRS and CDR2 is YFSETQ. The V gene lost 0 bases and the J gene lost 5 bases, with 9 bases spanning the gap. The CDR3 here is CASSLVIGNEQYF. CDR3 sequence (DNA): TGCGCCAGCAGCTTGGTAATCGGGAACGAGCAGTACTTC.

Concerning this clonotype itself: Just one base apart from a much larger clone, this may be a read error. V usage is TRBV24-1 and J usage is TRBJ2-7; D unclear. The DNA end is more similar to TRBJ2-1, so the J call may be wrong. CDR3 length: 13 amino acids. CDR1 and CDR2 from the germline V gene are KGHDR and SFDVKD. CDR3 nucleotide sequence: TGTGCCACCAGTGTTGACCGGCTCCGAGAGCAGTTCTTC. Its protein is CATSVDRLREQFF.

This clonotype showed up just a few times. The chain combines TRBV19 with TRBJ2-7, with D possibly matching TRBD1 (5 bases). The V gene lost 3 bases and the J gene lost 3 bases, with 6 bases spanning the gap. From germline, CDR1 is LNHDA and CDR2 SQIVND (reference sequence). This CDR3 is built from 12 residues. CDR3 sequence reads: CASSMTDYEQYF. In nucleotides, the CDR3 is TGTGCCAGTAGTATGACAGACTACGAGCAGTACTTC.

The gene calls are TRBV5-1 and TRBJ1-3; 8 nucleotides align to TRBD1. CDR1 and CDR2 from the germline V gene are SGHRS and YFSETQ. The CDR3 is 16 residues long. V shed 4 bases, J shed 2 bases, and the junction held 8 bases outside the gene matches. In DNA, the CDR3 is TGCGCCAGCAGCGCTCAGGGGGCGAGTGCTGGAAACACCATATATTTT. It encodes CASSAQGASAGNTIYF.

In its sample, this clonotype was seen many times. This could be a read error, since a much larger clone is one nucleotide away. The chain employs TRBV7-8 and TRBJ1-1, with TRBD1 as a possible D gene (6 bases). Germline V gene data show CDR1 as SGHVS and CDR2 as FQNEAQ. V lost 3 bases, J lost 5 bases, and 10 bases lay in between. This CDR3 spans 13 amino acids. In DNA form, the CDR3 reads TGTGCCAGCAGCTTTACAGGGAGAACTGAAGCTTTCTTT. Protein sequence: CASSFTGRTEAFF.

This clonotype was recorded many times. The gene calls are TRBV7-9 and TRBJ1-1; unclear D gene. CDR3 size: 12 residues. The germline gives CDR1 SEHNR, CDR2 FQNEAQ (reference sequence). V lost 8 bases, J lost 2 bases, and 9 bases lay in between. DNA of the CDR3: TGTGCCAGCCGAAGTGGAAACACTGAAGCTTTCTTT. It translates to CASRSGNTEAFF.

This clonotype showed up many times. The J gene is TRBJ1-5, the V gene TRBV19; D call uncertain. Germline CDR1 reads LNHDA; CDR2 reads SQIVND (reference sequence). Trimming cost V 5 bases and J 4 bases, with 6 bases left between them. CDR3 length: 12 residues. CDR3 loop: CASSPMNQPQHF. The CDR3 nucleotides are TGTGCCAGTAGTCCGATGAATCAGCCCCAGCATTTT.

A few counts support this clonotype. The V call is TRBV20-1, the J call TRBJ2-6, with 8 bases matching TRBD2. CDR1 and CDR2 from the germline V gene are DFQATT and SNEGSKA (reference sequence). Trimming took 0 bases from V and 0 from J; bases not matched to a gene: 13. This CDR3 region has 20 residues. The CDR3 is CSARDSSGGYLSSGANVLTF. The CDR3 DNA follows: TGCAGTGCTAGAGATTCCTCGGGAGGGTATCTGAGCTCTGGGGCCAACGTCCTGACTTTC.

V gene TRBV2 combines with J gene TRBJ1-5; a possible D gene is TRBD1 (6 bases). Trimming took 4 bases from V and 6 from J, leaving 10 bases between them. CDR3 length equals 13 residues. Germline V gene data show CDR1 as SNHLY and CDR2 as FYNNEI. CDR3 in DNA: TGTGCCAGCAGTGTGGGGGCCGGTCAGCCCCAGCATTTT. This gives the protein CASSVGAGQPQHF.